This paragraph reports one TCR beta chain. TCRdb independently ran MiXCR on the RT-PCR reads; one entry per CDR3 protein. The table has some 960,000 distinct CDR3 sequences, about a sixth seen once. This sample stems from a study of patients and donors after allogeneic stem cell transplantation. Deletions cut 6 bases from V and 5 bases from J, with 11 bases between. This CDR3 is built from 13 residues. Per germline, CDR1 MNHNY and CDR2 SVGAGI (reference sequence). This receptor was obtained from a human donor who was either an allogeneic HSCT recipient or a stem cell or donor lymphocyte infusion donor (not recorded which). It is not recorded whose cells these are; they may come from a transplant donor. The J gene is TRBJ2-1, the V gene TRBV6-6; D not resolved. Sequenced material: blood, either unsorted or a sorted T cell fraction (not recorded which). Here the CDR3 DNA reads TGTGCCAGCAGGCGCTTTTGGGACAATGAGCAGTTCTTC. Residues: CASRRFWDNEQFF.